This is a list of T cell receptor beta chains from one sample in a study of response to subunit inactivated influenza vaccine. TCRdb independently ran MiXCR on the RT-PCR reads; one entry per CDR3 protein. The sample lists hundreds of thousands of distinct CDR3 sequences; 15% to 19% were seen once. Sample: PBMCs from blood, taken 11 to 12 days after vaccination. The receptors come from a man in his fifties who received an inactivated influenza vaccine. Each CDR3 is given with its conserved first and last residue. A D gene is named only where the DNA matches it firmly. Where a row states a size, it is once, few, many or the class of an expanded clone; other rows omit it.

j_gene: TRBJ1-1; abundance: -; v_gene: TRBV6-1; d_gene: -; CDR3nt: TGTGCCAGCAGTGATACCGGGACGTTGAACACTGAAGCTTTCTTT; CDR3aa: CASSDTGTLNTEAFF
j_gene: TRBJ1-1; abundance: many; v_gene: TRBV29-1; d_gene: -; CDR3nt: TGCAGCGTCCACGGGATGAACACTGAAGCTTTCTTT; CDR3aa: CSVHGMNTEAFF
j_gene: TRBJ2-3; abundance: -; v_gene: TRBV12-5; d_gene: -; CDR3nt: TGTGCTAGTGGTTTGGGTTGGACAGATACGCAGTATTTT; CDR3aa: CASGLGWTDTQYF
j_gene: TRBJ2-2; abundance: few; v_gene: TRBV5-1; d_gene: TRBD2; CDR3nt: TGCGCCAGCAGCTTGCCCCCGGGACTAGCGCTATCGAACACCGGGGAGCTGTTTTTT; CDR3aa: CASSLPPGLALSNTGELFF
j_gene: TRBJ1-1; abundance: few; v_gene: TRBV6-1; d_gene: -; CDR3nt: TGTGCCAGCAATCCGACAACGAACACTGAAGCTTTCTTT; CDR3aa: CASNPTTNTEAFF
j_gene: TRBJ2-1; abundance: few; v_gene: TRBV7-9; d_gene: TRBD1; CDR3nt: TGTGCCAGCAGCACAGGGGATGGAAATGAGCAGTTCTTC; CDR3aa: CASSTGDGNEQFF
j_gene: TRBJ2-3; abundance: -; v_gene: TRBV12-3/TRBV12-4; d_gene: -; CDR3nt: TGTGCCAGCAGATCAGGGGGGTCCGTCCAAGATACGCAGTATTTT; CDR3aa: CASRSGGSVQDTQYF
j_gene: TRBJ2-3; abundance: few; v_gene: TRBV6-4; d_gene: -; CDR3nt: TGTGCCAGCAGTGAATACGGCCCCACAGATACGCAGTATTTT; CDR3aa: CASSEYGPTDTQYF
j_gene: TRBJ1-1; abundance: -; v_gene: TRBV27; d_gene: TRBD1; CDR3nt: TGTGCCAGCAGTTTCTCGACAGGGTTCACTGAAGCTTTCTTT; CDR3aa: CASSFSTGFTEAFF
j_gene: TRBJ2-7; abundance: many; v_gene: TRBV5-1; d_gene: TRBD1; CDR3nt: TGCGCCAGCAGCGCCGGGACAGGGGCCCACGAGCAGTACTTC; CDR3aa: CASSAGTGAHEQYF
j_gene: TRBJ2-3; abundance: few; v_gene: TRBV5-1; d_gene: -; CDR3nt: TGCGCCAGCAGCTTTTCGACAGTCCCAAGCACAGATACGCAGTATTTT; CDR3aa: CASSFSTVPSTDTQYF
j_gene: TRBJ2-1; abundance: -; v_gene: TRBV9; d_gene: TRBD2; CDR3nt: TGTGCCAGCAGCGTAGAACTAGCGGGCCCCTACAATGAGCAGTTCTTC; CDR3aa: CASSVELAGPYNEQFF
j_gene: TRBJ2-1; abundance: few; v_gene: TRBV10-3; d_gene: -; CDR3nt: TGTGCCATCAGTCGTTCGGGCAGCCTAATGGACGAGCAGTTCTTC; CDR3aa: CAISRSGSLMDEQFF
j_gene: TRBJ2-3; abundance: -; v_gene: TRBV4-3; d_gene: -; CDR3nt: TGCGCCAGCAGCCCAGGGCGTACTAGCACAGATACGCAGTATTTT; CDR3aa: CASSPGRTSTDTQYF
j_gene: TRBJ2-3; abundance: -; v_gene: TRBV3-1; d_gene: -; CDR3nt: TGTGCCAGCAGCCAAGATCCCTATAGTCTGTCTAGCACAGATACGCAGTATTTT; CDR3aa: CASSQDPYSLSSTDTQYF
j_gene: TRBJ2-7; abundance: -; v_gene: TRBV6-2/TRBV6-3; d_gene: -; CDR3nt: TGTGCCAGCAGTTCTACTATTTTTGTCCAGTACTTC; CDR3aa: CASSSTIFVQYF
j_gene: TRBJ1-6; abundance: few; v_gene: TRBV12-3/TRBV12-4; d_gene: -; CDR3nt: TGTGCCAGCAGTTTTTCCGTGACCGGCAATTCACCCCTCCACTTT; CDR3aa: CASSFSVTGNSPLHF
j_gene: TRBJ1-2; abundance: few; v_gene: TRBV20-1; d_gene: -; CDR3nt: TGCAGTGCTAGAGGCCAGGGAGGCTATGGCTACACCTTC; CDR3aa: CSARGQGGYGYTF
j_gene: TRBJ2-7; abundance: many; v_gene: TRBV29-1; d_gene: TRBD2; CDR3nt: TGCAGCGCAGGACTAGCGGGAGCCTACGAGCAGTACTTC; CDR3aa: CSAGLAGAYEQYF
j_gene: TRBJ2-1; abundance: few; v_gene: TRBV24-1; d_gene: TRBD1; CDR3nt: TGTGCCACCGCGAAGACAGGGAGTCCCTACAATGAGCAGTTCTTC; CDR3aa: CATAKTGSPYNEQFF
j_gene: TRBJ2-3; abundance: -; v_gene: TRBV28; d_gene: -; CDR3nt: TGTGCCAGCAGTTTACGGGGGTCCCCCACAGATACGCAGTATTTT; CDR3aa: CASSLRGSPTDTQYF
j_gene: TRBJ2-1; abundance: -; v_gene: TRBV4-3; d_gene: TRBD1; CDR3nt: TGCGCCAGCAGCTACGACAGGGCACCCTACAATGAGCAGTTCTTC; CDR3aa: CASSYDRAPYNEQFF
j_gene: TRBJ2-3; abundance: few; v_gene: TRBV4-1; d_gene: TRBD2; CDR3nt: TGCGCCAGCAGCCAGACCCGGGGGGCAGATACGCAGTATTTT; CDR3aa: CASSQTRGADTQYF
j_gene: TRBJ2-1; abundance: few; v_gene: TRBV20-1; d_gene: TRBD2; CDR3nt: TGCAGAGGACTAGCGGGAGCTCTTGACAATGAGCAGTTCTTC; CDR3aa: CRGLAGALDNEQFF
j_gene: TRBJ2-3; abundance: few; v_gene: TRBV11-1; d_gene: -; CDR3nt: TGTGCCAGCAGCTCACCAATAACCCGGCGGTCCGGCACAGATACGCAGTATTTT; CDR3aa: CASSSPITRRSGTDTQYF
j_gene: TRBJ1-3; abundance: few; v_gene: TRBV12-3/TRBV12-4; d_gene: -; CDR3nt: TGTGCCAGCAGTTCGTCGGCAGCCTCTGGAAACACCATATATTTT; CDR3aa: CASSSSAASGNTIYF
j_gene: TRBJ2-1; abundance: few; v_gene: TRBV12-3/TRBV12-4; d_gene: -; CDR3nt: TGTGCCAGCAGTTTGTCGCCCGAGGCTGAGCAGTTCTTC; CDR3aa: CASSLSPEAEQFF
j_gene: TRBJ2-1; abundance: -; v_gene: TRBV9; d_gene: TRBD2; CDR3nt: TGTGCCAGCAGCGTATCAGCGGGGGCTACAAATGAGCAGTTCTTC; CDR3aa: CASSVSAGATNEQFF
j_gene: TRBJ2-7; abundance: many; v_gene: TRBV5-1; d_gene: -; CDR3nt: TGCGCCAGCAGCTTGGGGCTGAACTACGAGCAGTACTTC; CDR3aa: CASSLGLNYEQYF
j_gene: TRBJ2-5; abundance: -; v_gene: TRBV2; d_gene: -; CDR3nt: TGTGCCAGCAGTGTGAGTAGCGGAGGGGGTCAAGAGACCCAGTACTTC; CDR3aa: CASSVSSGGGQETQYF
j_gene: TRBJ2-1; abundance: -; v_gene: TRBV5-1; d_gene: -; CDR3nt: TGCGCCAGCAGCTCGTACAGGGTGAGCTCCTACAATGAGCAGTTCTTC; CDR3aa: CASSSYRVSSYNEQFF
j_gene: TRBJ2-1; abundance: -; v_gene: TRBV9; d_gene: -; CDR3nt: TGTGCCAGCAGCGTAGCTTGGTCAGGGGCTAATGAGCAGTTCTTC; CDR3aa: CASSVAWSGANEQFF
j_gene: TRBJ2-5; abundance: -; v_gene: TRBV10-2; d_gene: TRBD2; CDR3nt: TGCGCCAGCAGTGCCCTAGCGGGGGGGCGGGAGACCCAGTACTTC; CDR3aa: CASSALAGGRETQYF
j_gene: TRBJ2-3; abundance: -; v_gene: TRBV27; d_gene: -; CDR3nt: TGTGCCAGCACAGAGGGATTAGGAGGAAGCACAGATACGCAGTATTTT; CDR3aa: CASTEGLGGSTDTQYF
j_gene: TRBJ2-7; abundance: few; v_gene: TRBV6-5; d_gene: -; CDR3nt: TGTGCCAGCAAAGAGGGGCTGGGCGAGCAGTACTTC; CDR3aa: CASKEGLGEQYF
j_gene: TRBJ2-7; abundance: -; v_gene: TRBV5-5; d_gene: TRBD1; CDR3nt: TGTGCCAGCAGCTTGGCCCTAAGGGACAGGAACTCCTACGAGCAGTACTTC; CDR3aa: CASSLALRDRNSYEQYF
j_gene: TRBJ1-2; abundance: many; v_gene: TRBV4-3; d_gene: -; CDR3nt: TGCGCCAGCAGCCAAGGCACCGGGACACAAGTTAACTATGGCTACACCTTC; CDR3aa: CASSQGTGTQVNYGYTF
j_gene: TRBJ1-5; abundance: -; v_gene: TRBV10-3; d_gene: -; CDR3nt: TGTGCCATCAGTGACAGGCCCCTAGGTGGGAATCAGCCCCAGCATTTT; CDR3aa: CAISDRPLGGNQPQHF
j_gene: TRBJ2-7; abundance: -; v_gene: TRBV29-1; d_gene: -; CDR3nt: TGCAGCGTCAGATCCGGGACGGCGGGGACCTACGAGCAGTACTTC; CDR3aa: CSVRSGTAGTYEQYF
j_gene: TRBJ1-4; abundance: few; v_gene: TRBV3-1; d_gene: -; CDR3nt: TGTGCCAGCAGCCAGTCGGGCTTAACTAATGAAAAACTGTTTTTT; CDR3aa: CASSQSGLTNEKLFF
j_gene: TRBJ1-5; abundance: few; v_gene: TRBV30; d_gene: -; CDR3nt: TGTGCCTGGAGCGCTAGCTATAGCAATCAGCCCCAGCATTTT; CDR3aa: CAWSASYSNQPQHF
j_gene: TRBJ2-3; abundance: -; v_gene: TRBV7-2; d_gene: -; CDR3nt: TGTGCCAGCAGCTTGCAACGGGGAAAAGATACGCAGTATTTT; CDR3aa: CASSLQRGKDTQYF
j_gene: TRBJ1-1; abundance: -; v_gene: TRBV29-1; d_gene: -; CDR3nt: TGCAGCGTTGAAGTGGGGAACACTGAAGCTTTCTTT; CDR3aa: CSVEVGNTEAFF
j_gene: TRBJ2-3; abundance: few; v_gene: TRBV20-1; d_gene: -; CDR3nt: TGCAGTGCTAGACCACCACAGACAGATACGCAGTATTTT; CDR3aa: CSARPPQTDTQYF
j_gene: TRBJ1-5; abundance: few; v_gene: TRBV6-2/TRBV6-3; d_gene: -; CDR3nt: TGTGCCAGCAGTAGGCTCCGGGACACCAATCAGCCCCAGCATTTT; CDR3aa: CASSRLRDTNQPQHF
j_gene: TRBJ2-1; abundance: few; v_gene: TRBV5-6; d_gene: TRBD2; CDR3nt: TGTGCCAGCAGCTTGAGGGTGACTAGCGGGAGCAATGAGCAGTTCTTC; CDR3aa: CASSLRVTSGSNEQFF
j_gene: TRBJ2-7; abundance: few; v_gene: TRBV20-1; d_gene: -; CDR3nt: TGCAGTGCTAGAGATCCCGGGACTTCTCCCTACGAGCAGTACTTC; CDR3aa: CSARDPGTSPYEQYF
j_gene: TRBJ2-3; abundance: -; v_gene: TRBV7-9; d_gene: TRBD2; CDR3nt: TGTGCCAGCAGCTTAAGTCTAGCGGGAGATACGCAGTATTTT; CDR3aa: CASSLSLAGDTQYF
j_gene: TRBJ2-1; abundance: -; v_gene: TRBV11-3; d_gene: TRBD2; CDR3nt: TGTGCCAGCAGCCCAGGTGGGACTAGCGGCTACAATGAGCAGTTCTTC; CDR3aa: CASSPGGTSGYNEQFF
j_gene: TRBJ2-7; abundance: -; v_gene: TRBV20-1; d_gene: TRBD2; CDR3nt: TGCAGTGCTAGAGGGATAGCGGGCTACGAGCAGTACTTC; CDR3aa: CSARGIAGYEQYF
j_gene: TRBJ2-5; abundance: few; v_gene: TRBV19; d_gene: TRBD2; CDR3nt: TGTGCCAGTAGTATAGGGACTAGCGGACAAGAGACCCAGTACTTC; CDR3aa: CASSIGTSGQETQYF
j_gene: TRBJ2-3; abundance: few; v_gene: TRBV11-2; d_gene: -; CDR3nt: TGTGCCAGCAGCGAATACCGACAGCTGACTGCCACTAGCACAGATACGCAGTATTTT; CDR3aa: CASSEYRQLTATSTDTQYF
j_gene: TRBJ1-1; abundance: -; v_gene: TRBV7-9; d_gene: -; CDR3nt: TGTGCCAGCAGCTTAGAACGGACTGAAGCTTTCTTT; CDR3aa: CASSLERTEAFF
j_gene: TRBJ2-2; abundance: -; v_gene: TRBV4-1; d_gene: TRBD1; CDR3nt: TGCGCCAGCAGCCTAAAGGACAGGTCTAGGGGGGAGCTGTTTTTT; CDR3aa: CASSLKDRSRGELFF
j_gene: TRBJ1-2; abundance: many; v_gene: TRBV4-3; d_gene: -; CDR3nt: TGCGCCAGCAGCCAAGATTGGGCGGGTCAGGACTATGGCTACACCTTC; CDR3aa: CASSQDWAGQDYGYTF
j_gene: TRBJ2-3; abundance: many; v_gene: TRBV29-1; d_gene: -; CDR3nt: TGCAGCGTTGAAGACAGGGGTTCGACGTCTATTGCGCAGTATTTT; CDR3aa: CSVEDRGSTSIAQYF
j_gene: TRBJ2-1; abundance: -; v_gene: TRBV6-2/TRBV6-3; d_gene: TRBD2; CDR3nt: TGTGCCAGCAGTTACAGCGCGGGAGGGCCTATCAATGAGCAGTTCTTC; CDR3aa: CASSYSAGGPINEQFF
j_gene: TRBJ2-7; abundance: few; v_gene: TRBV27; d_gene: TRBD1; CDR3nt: TGTGCCAGCAGCATCGGACAGGCCTACTACGAGCAGTACTTC; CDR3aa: CASSIGQAYYEQYF
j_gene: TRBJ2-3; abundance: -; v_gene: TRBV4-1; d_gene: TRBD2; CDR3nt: TGCGCCAGCAGCCAAGGGACTAGCGCTCCAGATACGCAGTATTTT; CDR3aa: CASSQGTSAPDTQYF
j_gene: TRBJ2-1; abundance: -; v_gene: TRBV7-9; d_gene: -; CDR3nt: TGTGCCAGCAGCAGCAGCCCTACAGACTACAATGAGCAGTTCTTC; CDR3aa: CASSSSPTDYNEQFF